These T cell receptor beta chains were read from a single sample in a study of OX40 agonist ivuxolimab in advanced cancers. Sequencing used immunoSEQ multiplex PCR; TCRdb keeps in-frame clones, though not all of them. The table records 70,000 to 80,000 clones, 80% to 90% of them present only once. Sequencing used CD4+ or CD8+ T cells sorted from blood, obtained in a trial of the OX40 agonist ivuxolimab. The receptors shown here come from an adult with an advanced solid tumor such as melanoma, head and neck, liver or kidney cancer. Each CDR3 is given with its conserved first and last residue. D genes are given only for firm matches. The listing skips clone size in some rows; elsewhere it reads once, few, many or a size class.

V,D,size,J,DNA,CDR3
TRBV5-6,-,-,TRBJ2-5,TGTGCCAGCAGCTTGGAGCCAAAAGAGACCCAGTACTTC,CASSLEPKETQYF
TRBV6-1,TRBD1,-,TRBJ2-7,TGTGCCAGCAGTGAACCGGGACAGGGGGCTTACGAGCAGTACTTC,CASSEPGQGAYEQYF
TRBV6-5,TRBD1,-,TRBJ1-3,TGTGCCAGCAGTCAGACAGGGGCTGGAAACACCATATATTTT,CASSQTGAGNTIYF
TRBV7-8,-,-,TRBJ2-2,TGTGCCAGCAGGATCGCGATACAATCTGGGGAGCTGTTTTTT,CASRIAIQSGELFF
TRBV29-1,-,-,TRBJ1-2,TGCAGCGTTGGTCGGGGAGTTGGGGATGTCACTAACTATGGCTACACCTTC,CSVGRGVGDVTNYGYTF
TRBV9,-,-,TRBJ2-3,TGTGCCAGCAGCGTAAGCCCGAGGGGACTTGGGGCGGATACGCAGTATTTT,CASSVSPRGLGADTQYF
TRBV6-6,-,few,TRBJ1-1,TGTGCCAGCAGCCCGGCAATGCGGTTCGCCAACACTGAAGCTTTCTTT,CASSPAMRFANTEAFF
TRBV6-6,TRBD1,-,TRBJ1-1,TGTGCCAGCAGCCTAAGGACAGGGCAAGCTTTCTTT,CASSLRTGQAFF
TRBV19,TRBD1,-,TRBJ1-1,TGTGCCAGTAGGGGACAGGGGAACACTGAAGCTTTCTTT,CASRGQGNTEAFF
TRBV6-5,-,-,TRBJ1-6,TGTGCCAGCAGTTACGTGGGAGGGACGGATAATTCACCCCTCCACTTT,CASSYVGGTDNSPLHF
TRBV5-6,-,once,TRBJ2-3,TGTGCCAGCAGTAGACACACAGATACGCAGTATTTT,CASSRHTDTQYF
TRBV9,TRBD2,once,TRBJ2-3,TGTGCCAGCAGCCCCCCCCAGCGGGGACCCTCCACAGATACGCAGTATTTT,CASSPPQRGPSTDTQYF
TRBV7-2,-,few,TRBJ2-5,TGTGCCAGCAGCATGGAAGAGACCCAGTACTTC,CASSMEETQYF
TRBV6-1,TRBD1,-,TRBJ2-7,TGTGCCAGCAGTCAAGGGGGCCTCTCCTACGAGCAGTACTTC,CASSQGGLSYEQYF
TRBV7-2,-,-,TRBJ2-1,TGTGCCAGCAGCTCCCCTGGCGGGTCCAGCAATGAGCAGTTCTTC,CASSSPGGSSNEQFF
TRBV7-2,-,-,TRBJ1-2,TGTGCCAGCAGATCATATACTAACTATGGCTACACCTTC,CASRSYTNYGYTF
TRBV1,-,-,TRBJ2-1,TGCACCAGCAGCCTCGGAGCGCCTCGGAGGGGTGAGCAGTTCTTC,CTSSLGAPRRGEQFF
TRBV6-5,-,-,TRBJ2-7,TGTGCCAGCAGTACGGGCAGTTACGAGCAGTACTTC,CASSTGSYEQYF
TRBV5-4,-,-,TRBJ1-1,TGTGCCAGCAGCTTGGGGGCTGGGGACACTGAAGCTTTCTTT,CASSLGAGDTEAFF
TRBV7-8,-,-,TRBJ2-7,TGTGCCAGCAGCTTGGATCCAAACTACGAGCAGTACTTC,CASSLDPNYEQYF
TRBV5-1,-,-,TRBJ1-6,TGCGCCAGCAGGCCCGATGAGGCAGGGGCTGGATCACCCCTCCACTTT,CASRPDEAGAGSPLHF
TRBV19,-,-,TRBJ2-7,TGTGCCAGTAGTATAGGGTCAGGGCCCAACTACGAGCAGTACTTC,CASSIGSGPNYEQYF
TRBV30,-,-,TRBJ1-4,TGTGCCTGGAGTGTGTCTTGGGGTGCAACTAATGAAAAACTGTTTTTT,CAWSVSWGATNEKLFF
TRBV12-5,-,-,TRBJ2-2,TGTGCTAGTGGTTTAAGCTACCACAACACCGGGGAGCTGTTTTTT,CASGLSYHNTGELFF
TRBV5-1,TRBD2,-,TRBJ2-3,TGCGCCAGCGGCCGGTTGACTAGCGGACTCACAGATACGCAGTATTTT,CASGRLTSGLTDTQYF
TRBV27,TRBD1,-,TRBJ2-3,TGTGCCAGCAGTGCTAGGGGGCCCCCCGATACGCAGTATTTT,CASSARGPPDTQYF
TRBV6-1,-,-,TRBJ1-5,TGTGCCAGCAGTGAAGTTCAGAGTCAGCCCCAGCATTTT,CASSEVQSQPQHF
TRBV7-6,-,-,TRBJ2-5,TGTGCCAGCAGCTCCCCTTCGGGCGGGGAGACCCAGTACTTC,CASSSPSGGETQYF
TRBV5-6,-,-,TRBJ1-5,TGTGCCAGCAGCTGGTATGGTAGGATCAATCAGCCCCAGCATTTT,CASSWYGRINQPQHF
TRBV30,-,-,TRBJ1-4,TGTGCCTGGAGTTTTAATGAAAAACTGTTTTTT,CAWSFNEKLFF
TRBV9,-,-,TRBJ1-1,TGTGCCAGCAGCGTAGTAGGGGGAAACACTGAAGCTTTCTTT,CASSVVGGNTEAFF
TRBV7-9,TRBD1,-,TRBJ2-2,TGTGCCAGCAGCGACGGGACAGGGTTGAACACCGGGGAGCTGTTTTTT,CASSDGTGLNTGELFF
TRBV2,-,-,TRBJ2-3,TGTGCCAGCAGTAAGGAAGTCTTTAACACAGATACGCAGTATTTT,CASSKEVFNTDTQYF
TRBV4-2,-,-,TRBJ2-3,TGTGCCAGCAGCCAAGGGGGGGCCTATACAGATACGCAGTATTTT,CASSQGGAYTDTQYF
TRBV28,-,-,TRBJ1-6,TGTGCCAGCAGGGTGGGGGGTTATTATAATTCACCCCTCCACTTT,CASRVGGYYNSPLHF
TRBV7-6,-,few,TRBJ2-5,TGTGCCAGCAGCTTAGAAACCCACCGCCGGGAGACCCAGTACTTC,CASSLETHRRETQYF
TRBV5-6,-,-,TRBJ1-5,TGTGCCAGCAGCGCCGGATTGAGCAATCAGCCCCAGCATTTT,CASSAGLSNQPQHF
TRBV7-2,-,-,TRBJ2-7,TGTGCCAGCCGCCCCGGACAGAGCCCCTACGAGCAGTACTTC,CASRPGQSPYEQYF
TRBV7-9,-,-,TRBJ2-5,TGTGCCAGCAGACTCGGTCAAGAGACCCAGTACTTC,CASRLGQETQYF
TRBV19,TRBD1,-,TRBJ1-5,TGTGCCAGTAGTGGGGGACAGGGGGCTGGCAATCAGCCCCAGCATTTT,CASSGGQGAGNQPQHF
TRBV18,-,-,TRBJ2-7,TGTGCCAGCTCACCGGGAGCCGGGGGAAAGCAGTACTTC,CASSPGAGGKQYF
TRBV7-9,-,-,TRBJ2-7,TGTGCCAGCAGCTATGGAGCCACTTTATCCTACGAGCAGTACTTC,CASSYGATLSYEQYF
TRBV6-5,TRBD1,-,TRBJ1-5,TGTGCCAGCAGGTCAGACAGGGGCGGCCAGCCCCAGCATTTT,CASRSDRGGQPQHF
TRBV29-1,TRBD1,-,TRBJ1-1,TGCAGCGCCTCGGGACAGGCGCGGACTGAAGCTTTCTTT,CSASGQARTEAFF
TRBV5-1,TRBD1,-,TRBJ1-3,TGCGCCAGCAGCTCGGGACAGGGTGGAGGCACCATATATTTT,CASSSGQGGGTIYF